This T cell receptor beta chain is drawn from a study of blood T cell repertoires in COVID-19. Study in general: There were acute and convalescent COVID-19 samples, and they came from the United States, Italy and Spain. PBMCs, B-cell-depleted T cells, or T cells provided the cDNA or gDNA that made up the material.

Clones were sequenced by immunoSEQ multiplex PCR, and TCRdb holds only the in-frame ones, with some missing. The data contain a few hundred thousand clones, 88% of them seen just once; the ten biggest clones take up under 8%. The receptor was isolated from a woman between 25 and 40 years old who had recovered from COVID-19. The specimen sequenced was peripheral blood.

As DNA, the CDR3 is TGTGCCAGCTCAATTTCTCAGCCTAGCGGCGCCGGGGAGCTGTTTTTT. Encoded protein: CASSISQPSGAGELFF. This chain connects TRBV18 to TRBJ2-2; 7 nucleotides agree with TRBD2. J was trimmed by 6 bases and V by 5 bases; bases with no gene match: 12. Per germline, CDR1 KGHSH and CDR2 LQKENI. CDR3 length: 16 residues.